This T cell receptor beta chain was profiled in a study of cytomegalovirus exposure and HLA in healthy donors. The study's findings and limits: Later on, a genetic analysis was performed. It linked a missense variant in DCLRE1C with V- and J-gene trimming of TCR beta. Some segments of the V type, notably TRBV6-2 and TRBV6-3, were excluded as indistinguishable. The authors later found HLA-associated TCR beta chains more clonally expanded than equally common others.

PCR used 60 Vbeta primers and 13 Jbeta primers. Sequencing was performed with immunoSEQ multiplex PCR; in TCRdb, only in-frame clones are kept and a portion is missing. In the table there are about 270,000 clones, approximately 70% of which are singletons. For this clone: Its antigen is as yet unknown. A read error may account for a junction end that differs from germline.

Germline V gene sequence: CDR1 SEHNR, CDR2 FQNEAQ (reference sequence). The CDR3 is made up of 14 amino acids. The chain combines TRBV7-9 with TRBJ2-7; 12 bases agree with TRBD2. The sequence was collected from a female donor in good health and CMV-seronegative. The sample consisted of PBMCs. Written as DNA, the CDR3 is TGTTCCAGCAGCTGGACTAGCGGGATCTACGAGCAGTACTTC. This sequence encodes CSSSWTSGIYEQYF.